Following are 14 T cell receptor beta chains from one sample sequenced in a study of blood T cell repertoires in COVID-19. The table came from immunoSEQ multiplex PCR; TCRdb's copy has only in-frame clones and leaves some out. The sample lists hundreds of thousands of clones, 86% seen once, with 4.5% to 5.5% in the top ten. What was sequenced was PBMCs or T cells enriched from blood (not recorded which). The receptor set was obtained from a woman aged 30 to 39 who had been exposed to COVID-19.

The chain recombines TRBV30 with TRBJ1-2, with 7 bases fitting TRBD1. Germline CDR1 is GTSNPN and CDR2 is SVGIG (reference sequence). This CDR3 is built from 17 residues. After removal of 3 bases from V and 2 bases from J, the junction contained 15 bases not matched to a gene. CDR3 in amino acids: CAWSLTLQGEENYGYTF. As DNA, the CDR3 is TGTGCCTGGAGCCTCACACTCCAGGGGGAGGAAAACTATGGCTACACCTTC.

The CDR3 reads CASGRGGERSGYTF. In DNA form, the CDR3 reads TGTGCCAGCGGAAGAGGAGGGGAGAGGAGTGGCTACACCTTC. The rearrangement joins TRBV27 to TRBJ1-2, with D tentatively TRBD1 (5 bases). Germline CDR1 is MNHEY and CDR2 is SMNVEV (reference sequence). Between the trimmed V and J ends, which lost 8 bases and 7 bases, there was a span of 20 bases. This CDR3 comprises 14 residues.

CDR3 sequence reads: CASSASGENIQYF. The CDR3, as DNA: TGTGCCAGCAGTGCTTCGGGGGAAAACATTCAGTACTTC. The rearrangement joins TRBV2 to TRBJ2-4; tentatively, D is TRBD2 (6 bases). V was cut by 4 bases and J by 5 bases, with 9 bases left in between. Germline V gene sequence: CDR1 SNHLY, CDR2 FYNNEI. The CDR3 is 13 residues long.

The chain carries TRBV21-1 and TRBJ1-2; the listed D gene, TRBD1, was not tested against the DNA. TRBV21-1 is noted as a pseudogene. This CDR3 contains 18 residues. The CDR3 protein is CASNENQGGTGSRYGYTF. The CDR3 region has the DNA TGTGCCAGCAACGAAAATCAAGGGGGGACAGGGAGTCGTTATGGCTACACCTTC.

The chain recombines TRBV3-1 (or the pseudogene TRBV3-2) with TRBJ1-6; a possible D gene is TRBD1 (5 bases). CDR1 is LGHDT and CDR2 is YNNKEL in the germline V gene (reference sequence). V was cut by 1 base and J by 7 bases, with 5 bases left in between. The CDR3 contains 13 residues. The CDR3 DNA follows: TGTGCCAGCAGCCAAGGACAGAATTCACCCCTCCACTTT. Its protein is CASSQGQNSPLHF.

This clone was counted at least ten times. The rearrangement joins TRBV2 to TRBJ1-1; possibly TRBD1 for D (5 bases). The germline CDR1 and CDR2 sequences are SNHLY and FYNNEI. The CDR3 consists of 14 residues. Trimming pared 4 bases from V and 1 base from J, leaving 10 bases between. CDR3 region: CASSVPQGNTEAFF. The CDR3, as DNA: TGTGCCAGCAGTGTACCGCAGGGGAACACTGAAGCTTTCTTT.

The rearrangement joins TRBV10-3 to TRBJ2-7; TRBD1 matches at 10 bases. Looked up from germline, CDR1 is ENHRY and CDR2 is SYGVKD. This CDR3 is 14 amino acids long. J lost 3 bases, V lost 6 bases, and 5 bases had no gene match. The CDR3 sequence is CAIRGGQGNYEQYF. The CDR3 nucleotides read TGTGCCATCAGGGGGGGACAGGGGAACTACGAGCAGTACTTC.

V usage is TRBV27 and J usage is TRBJ1-2; TRBD1 matches at 8 bases. Germline trimming cut 0 bases from V and 7 bases from J; bases unmatched to any gene: 13. The CDR3 sequence is 17 residues long. Germline CDR1 is MNHEY and CDR2 is SMNVEV (reference sequence). The CDR3 DNA follows: TGTGCCAGCAGTTTATCGGATGACAGGGGAGGGCTGAGTGGCTACACCTTC. Its protein product is CASSLSDDRGGLSGYTF.

Details on this clone: A much bigger clone sits one base away, suggesting this may be a read error. Other DNA sequences in this specimen translate into the identical CDR3. J is TRBJ1-1 and V is TRBV12-5, with D unclear. Germline V CDR1 and CDR2: LGHNT, FRNRAP. The length of the CDR3 is 13 residues. CDR3 loop: CASAGGMNTEAFF. DNA of the CDR3: TGTGCTAGTGCGGGAGGGATGAACACCGAAGCTTTCTTT. The full variable domain, rest sourced from reference TRBV12-5 and TRBJ1-1, is DARVTQTPRHKVTEMGQEVTMRCQPILGHNTVFWYRQTMMQGLELLAYFRNRAPLDDSGMPKDRFSAEMPDATLATLKIQPSEPRDSAVYFCASAGGMNTEAFFGQGTRLTVV.

This chain links TRBV18 with TRBJ2-1; D not resolved. The V end was cut by 2 bases, the J end by 4 bases, with 6 bases between. The CDR3 is made up of 13 amino acids. CDR1 and CDR2 from the germline V gene are KGHSH and LQKENI. The CDR3: CASSPSTYNEQFF. The DNA of the CDR3 is TGTGCCAGCTCACCAAGCACGTACAATGAGCAGTTCTTC.

The chain recombines TRBV10-2 with TRBJ1-3; D call uncertain. Germline V gives CDR1 WSHSY, CDR2 SAAADI. This CDR3 has 16 amino acids. V lost 3 bases and J lost 4, with 16 bases in between. In nucleotides, the CDR3 is TGCGCCAGCAGTGACCGGGTCCTGATGACGGGAAACACCATATATTTT. Its translation: CASSDRVLMTGNTIYF.

The rearrangement links TRBV5-1 to TRBJ2-3; 7 bases map to TRBD2. Germline V gives CDR1 SGHRS, CDR2 YFSETQ. The ends lost 3 bases at V and 7 bases at J; junction bases unmatched: 5. The CDR3 has 13 amino acids. CDR3 in amino acids: CASSSAGEYTQYF. The DNA of the CDR3 is TGCGCCAGCAGCTCGGCGGGGGAGTATACGCAGTATTTT.

The chain is built from TRBV9 and TRBJ2-1; D may be TRBD2 (7 bases). The germline V and J ends were trimmed by 5 bases and 6 bases, with 12 bases remaining between them. The germline gives CDR1 SGDLS, CDR2 YYNGEE. The CDR3 runs 13 residues. The chain's CDR3 is CASSRGGSNEQFF. CDR3 sequence (DNA): TGTGCCAGCAGTAGGGGGGGCAGCAATGAGCAGTTCTTC.

The chain recombines TRBV2 with TRBJ2-3, with TRBD2 matching over 7 bases. Germline V CDR1 and CDR2: SNHLY, FYNNEI. V lost 7 bases, J lost 2 bases, and 9 bases stayed unmatched. This CDR3 region has 15 residues. CDR3 coding DNA: TGTGCCAGCACTCGCCTGAGCGGGGTCACAGATACGCAGTATTTT. The encoded protein is CASTRLSGVTDTQYF.